This T cell receptor (beta chain) was found in a study of cytomegalovirus exposure and HLA in healthy donors. With 60 Vbeta and 13 Jbeta primers, the PCR was carried out. The data were produced by immunoSEQ multiplex PCR, yet TCRdb's version contains in-frame clones alone and is incomplete. The repertoire holds fewer than 110,000 clones, with 77% as singletons. With 4 bases removed from V and 0 bases from J, the gap between germline ends came to 14 bases. The CDR3 is 16 amino acids. Germline V gene lookup returns CDR1 MRHNA and CDR2 SNTAGT. The sample holds a few counts of this clone. Specimen: PBMCs. V usage is TRBV6-4 and J usage is TRBJ2-3; perhaps TRBD2 as D (6 bases). The receptor was derived from a male donor in good health and CMV-seronegative. CDR3 amino acids: CASSARGGPSTDTQYF. CDR3 bases: TGTGCCAGCAGTGCCCGGGGAGGCCCAAGCACAGATACGCAGTATTTT.